What follows are 21 T cell receptor beta chains derived from one specimen sequenced in a study of beta chain features in type 1 diabetes. The study reverse transcribed the entire isolated RNA, so it sequenced expressed TCRB transcripts. Generated by immunoSEQ multiplex PCR, the TCRdb table keeps only in-frame clones and is missing some. The sample yields a few hundred thousand clones, 8.5% to 10% seen once. Study-wide results and limits: TCRB CDR3s from Type 1 diabetes patients were moderately but significantly shorter in all four CD4+ subsets.

Their recognized antigens are unknown. Sequencing used central memory CD4+ T cells from blood. Receptor source: a man aged 25 to 45 with type 1 diabetes.

The chain employs TRBV11-2 and TRBJ2-5; D gene unclear. The V gene's germline CDR1 is SGHAT and CDR2 FQNNGV. The V and J ends lost 0 bases and 6 bases respectively, with 8 bases between them. The CDR3 is made up of 13 amino acids. CDR3 in DNA: TGTGCCAGCAGCTTAGATACCTGGCAGACCCAGTACTTC. Translating it yields CASSLDTWQTQYF.

This clone was counted only a few times. The chain carries TRBV5-8 and TRBJ2-2, with 10 bases matching TRBD1. CDR1 is SGHTS and CDR2 is YDEGEE in the germline V gene. With 4 bases clipped from V and 10 bases from J, the junction kept 7 bases outside the gene matches. CDR3 length: 14 amino acids. The CDR3 spells CASSSRQGAQELFF. As DNA, the CDR3 is TGTGCCAGCAGCAGCAGACAGGGGGCGCAGGAGCTGTTTTTT.

This chain joins TRBV5-1 and TRBJ1-3; tentative D call: TRBD1 (6 bases). Trimming stripped 1 base from V and 13 bases from J, with 15 bases between. The length of the CDR3 is 13 residues. The V gene's germline CDR1 is SGHRS and CDR2 YFSETQ. The CDR3 loop reads CASSLSPGATIYF. CDR3 nucleotide sequence: TGCGCCAGCAGCTTGAGTCCGGGGGCAACTATATATTTT.

The CDR3 is CASSVPPRTSGTGELFF. The CDR3 coding sequence is TGTGCCAGCAGTGTTCCCCCCAGGACTAGCGGGACCGGGGAGCTGTTTTTT. The chain couples TRBV2 to TRBJ2-2, with 11 bases that match TRBD2. Germline V CDR1 and CDR2: SNHLY, FYNNEI. The length of the CDR3 is 17 residues. V lost 4 bases, J lost 5 bases, and 9 bases stayed unmatched.

Comment on this clone: Other nucleotide sequences from this sample produce the same CDR3. The V and J genes are TRBV5-1 and TRBJ1-1; D is ambiguous. Trimming shortened V by 4 bases and J by 3 bases, and 13 bases separated the two germline ends. Germline loops: CDR1 SGHRS, CDR2 YFSETQ. This CDR3 has 14 amino acids. This CDR3 reads CASSLRGVDTEAFF. DNA of the CDR3: TGCGCCAGCAGCCTCCGTGGGGTGGACACTGAAGCTTTCTTT.

The chain links TRBV7-9 to TRBJ2-7; no reliable D call. The CDR3 spans 11 residues. V lost 5 bases, J lost 4 bases, and 6 bases lay in between. The germline gives CDR1 SEHNR, CDR2 FQNEAQ (reference sequence). In DNA, the CDR3 is TGTGCCAGCAGCGAAAGATACGAGCAGTACTTC. As protein: CASSERYEQYF. The full variable domain, its missing parts supplied by reference TRBV7-9 and TRBJ2-7, is DTGVSQNPRHKITKRGQNVTFRCDPISEHNRLYWYRQTLGQGPEFLTYFQNEAQLEKSRLLSDRFSAERPKGSFSTLEIQRTEQGDSAMYLCASSERYEQYFGPGTRLTVT.

In its sample, this clone was seen a few times. The chain joins TRBV18 to TRBJ1-5; D remains ambiguous. This CDR3 comprises 14 residues. The germline gives CDR1 KGHSH, CDR2 LQKENI. V lost 4 bases to trimming and J lost 1 base, with 8 bases between them. CDR3: CASSRVDSNQPQHF. CDR3 sequence (DNA): TGTGCCAGCTCACGGGTGGACAGCAATCAGCCCCAGCATTTT.

The chain carries TRBV12-5 and TRBJ2-5; 7 bases are a match to TRBD1. The CDR3 sequence is 13 residues long. The ends lost 3 bases at V and 4 bases at J; junction bases unmatched: 2. Germline CDR1 is LGHNT and CDR2 is FRNRAP. CDR3 region: CASGLSGGETQYF. CDR3 bases: TGTGCTAGTGGTTTATCAGGGGGAGAGACCCAGTACTTC.

This clone was seen only a few times. V is TRBV2 and J is TRBJ1-5; D is uncertain. There are 14 residues in the CDR3. Germline V CDR1 and CDR2: SNHLY, FYNNEI. Trimming left V 3 bases short and J 0 bases short, with 6 bases between. Written as DNA, the CDR3 is TGTGCCAGCAGTGATGTGAATAGCAATCAGCCCCAGCATTTT. The encoded protein is CASSDVNSNQPQHF.

This clone has just a few counts. The chain is built from TRBV29-1 and TRBJ2-7; D might be TRBD2 (6 bases). CDR1 and CDR2 (germline): SQVTM, ANQGSEA. With 6 bases removed from V and 4 bases from J, the gap between germline ends came to 16 bases. The CDR3 extends over 13 amino acids. CDR3 nucleotide sequence: TGCAGCGTGGATGGCCTAGCGAGTTACGAGCAGTACTTC. The encoded protein is CSVDGLASYEQYF.

This clone was detected only a few times. CDR3 bases: TGTGCCAGCAGCTTCGCAGGGCAACAGACCCAGTACTTC. Amino acid sequence: CASSFAGQQTQYF. This chain uses TRBV11-3 with TRBJ2-5; D may be TRBD1 (5 bases). The CDR3 covers 13 residues. V lost 3 bases and J 6 bases, leaving 11 bases between the germline ends. Germline V gene data show CDR1 as SGHNT and CDR2 as YENEEA.

In its sample, this clone was seen a few times. V and J are TRBV28 and TRBJ2-7; TRBD1 might be the D (6 bases). CDR1 and CDR2 from the germline V gene are MDHEN and SYDVKM. This CDR3 has 16 amino acids. The V and J ends lost 5 bases and 5 bases respectively, with 22 bases between them. CDR3 nucleotide sequence: TGTGCCAGCAGTGGAGGCGGACAGATAAGATTCAACGAGCAGTACTTC. Its protein is CASSGGGQIRFNEQYF.

Only a few counts were recorded for this clone. The chain carries TRBV7-2 and TRBJ2-1; 7 bases fit TRBD1. The CDR3 has 12 residues. From germline, CDR1 is SGHTA and CDR2 FQGNSA. V lost 1 base to trimming and J lost 12 bases; unmatched junction nucleotides: 3. CDR3: CASSLGGTAQFF. CDR3 sequence (DNA): TGTGCCAGCAGCTTAGGAGGGACAGCGCAGTTCTTC.

This clone was observed a few times. This chain connects TRBV5-4 to TRBJ2-5, with 7 bases fitting TRBD2. The J call may be in error: the DNA end matches TRBJ2-7 better. The CDR3 consists of 14 residues. Germline CDR1 SGHNT, CDR2 YYREEE (reference sequence). Here the CDR3 reads CASSSQTRGSEQYF. The CDR3 DNA reads TGTGCCAGCAGCTCCCAAACGCGCGGGAGCGAGCAGTACTTC.

CDR3 amino acids: CASSHPQGNEQFF. CDR3 coding DNA: TGCGCCAGCAGCCACCCTCAGGGGAATGAGCAGTTCTTC. The genes are TRBV4-3 and TRBJ2-1; the D gene is possibly TRBD1 (6 bases). Trimming removed 3 bases at V and 7 bases at J, with 10 bases between. The CDR3 runs 13 residues. Germline CDR1 and CDR2: LGHNA and YSLEER.

This clone has more than one count but fewer than ten. This rearrangement joins TRBV19 to TRBJ1-2; D not resolved. The CDR3 is made up of 12 amino acids. Germline values: CDR1 LNHDA, CDR2 SQIVND (reference sequence). V dropped 6 bases and J dropped 6 bases, with 11 bases sitting between them. The CDR3 spells CASSGDLDGYTF. Written as DNA, the CDR3 is TGTGCCAGTAGCGGGGATCTGGATGGCTACACCTTC.

The J gene is TRBJ2-7, the V gene TRBV10-1; the D gene is possibly TRBD2 (5 bases). The CDR3 runs 14 residues. CDR1 and CDR2 from the germline V gene are WNHNN and SYGVQD (reference sequence). The ends were cut back, 3 bases at V and 3 bases at J, with 12 bases in the middle. The CDR3 loop is CASSEGSLNYEQYF. DNA for the CDR3: TGCGCCAGCAGTGAAGGGAGTTTAAACTACGAGCAGTACTTC.

This clone was seen a few times. CDR3 in amino acids: CASSFGTSGRRDTQYF. The CDR3 DNA follows: TGCGCCAGCAGCTTTGGGACTAGCGGGAGGAGAGATACGCAGTATTTT. The chain links TRBV5-1 to TRBJ2-3; 15 positions agree with TRBD2. Trimming at V came to 2 bases and at J to 5 bases, leaving 3 bases not matched to a gene. Germline CDR1 SGHRS, CDR2 YFSETQ. CDR3 length: 16 amino acids. Looking up the rest from reference TRBV5-1 and TRBJ2-3 gives the full variable domain: KAGVTQTPRYLIKTRGQQVTLSCSPISGHRSVSWYQQTPGQGLQFLFEYFSETQRNKGNFPGRFSGRQFSNSRSEMNVSTLELGDSALYLCASSFGTSGRRDTQYFGPGTRLTVL.

This clone was detected only a few times. CDR3 sequence reads: CASSGGGAEETQYF. DNA for the CDR3: TGCGCCAGCAGCGGCGGGGGGGCTGAAGAGACCCAGTACTTC. The V gene is TRBV5-1, the J gene TRBJ2-5, with 9 bases aligning to TRBD2. Losses at the gene ends were 4 bases for V and 3 bases for J; bases not matched to a gene: 4. Germline-derived CDR1 and CDR2 are SGHRS and YFSETQ. This CDR3 is 14 amino acids long. Supplemented by reference TRBV5-1 and TRBJ2-5, the full variable domain reads KAGVTQTPRYLIKTRGQQVTLSCSPISGHRSVSWYQQTPGQGLQFLFEYFSETQRNKGNFPGRFSGRQFSNSRSEMNVSTLELGDSALYLCASSGGGAEETQYFGPGTRLLVL.

This clone occurred a few times. This chain links TRBV11-3 with TRBJ2-1; no definite D call. Germline V gene sequence: CDR1 SGHNT, CDR2 YENEEA. CDR3 length: 15 residues. V was clipped by 0 bases and J by 4 bases, with 10 bases between them. The DNA of the CDR3 is TGTGCCAGCAGCTTAGAGTCTAACGCATACAATGAGCAGTTCTTC. As protein: CASSLESNAYNEQFF.

On this clone itself: Germline is not matched at one junction end, which may reflect a read error. This rearrangement joins TRBV6-1 to TRBJ1-2, with TRBD1 matching over 7 bases. The CDR3 length is 13 residues. CDR1 and CDR2 from the germline V gene are MNHNS and SASEGT. The CDR3: CAISEGQNYGYTF. CDR3 coding DNA: TGTGCCATCAGTGAGGGACAGAACTATGGCTACACCTTC.